This T cell receptor (beta chain) was identified during a study of OX40 agonist ivuxolimab in advanced cancers. As for the study in general: Three patients, one with hepatocellular carcinoma and two with cutaneous melanoma, responded partially. Points from the study as a whole: The specificity for antigen of the expanded peripheral T cells was not determined.

The method was immunoSEQ multiplex PCR; TCRdb's version includes in-frame clones alone and lacks a portion of them. The sample gives 150,000 to 170,000 clones, approximately 94% of which show up once; around 0.31% is in the top ten. The cohort excluded patients with autoimmune disease history or systemic immunosuppression. Worth noting for this clone: Antigen unknown.

Germline-derived CDR1 and CDR2 are SGDLS and YYNGEE. The ends were cut back, 0 bases at V and 8 bases at J, with 17 bases in the middle. CDR3 size: 16 residues. The source was CD4+ or CD8+ T cells sorted from blood, collected in a trial of the OX40 agonist ivuxolimab. The chain carries TRBV9 and TRBJ1-4; D gene ambiguous. This TCR was recovered from an adult with an advanced solid tumor such as melanoma, head and neck, liver or kidney cancer. The CDR3 coding sequence is TGTGCCAGCAGCGTAGGGTGGAGGGCATCAGAGGAAAAACTGTTTTTT. Amino acid sequence: CASSVGWRASEEKLFF.